What follows are 9 T cell receptor beta chains derived from one specimen sequenced in a study of vaccination and CD4 T cells after COVID-19. An Oncomine TCR Beta short-read assay was used to sequence the DNA from cultured CD4+ T cells. In this case, cultured CD4+ T cells provided the extracted genomic DNA. TCRdb redid the calling of the PCR reads with MiXCR, one entry per CDR3 protein. The table has 6,500 to 8,000 distinct CDR3 sequences, about a third seen once. No antigens are known for them. Sample treatment: roughly 10-day PBMC culture with coronavirus spike peptide pools or control peptides (ViraFEST assay). Those CD4+ T cells from the unexposed donor predate the COVID-19 pandemic (2011-2018). Source material: CD4+ T cells from blood, cultured in vitro. These receptors were collected from a human donor in good health.

V usage is TRBV27 and J usage is TRBJ2-5; perhaps TRBD1 as D (5 bases). Trimming took 1 base from V and 5 from J, leaving 11 bases between them. In germline, CDR1 is MNHEY, CDR2 SMNVEV (reference sequence). The CDR3 consists of 14 residues. CDR3 sequence reads: CASSLYQGSETQYF. Here the CDR3 DNA reads TGTGCCAGCAGTTTATATCAGGGATCGGAGACCCAGTACTTC.

The gene calls are TRBV19 and TRBJ2-1; a possible D gene is TRBD2 (6 bases). This CDR3 region has 18 residues. Trimming took 2 bases from V and 0 from J, leaving 17 bases between them. Germline CDR1 LNHDA, CDR2 SQIVND (reference sequence). The CDR3 reads CASSIPVGGRSSYNEQFF. CDR3 coding DNA: TGTGCCAGTAGTATACCGGTGGGGGGTAGAAGCTCCTACAATGAGCAGTTCTTC.

The CDR3 loop is CASSNRGRGNQPQHF. The CDR3 nucleotides read TGTGCCAGTAGTAACAGGGGAAGGGGCAATCAGCCCCAGCATTTT. The chain links TRBV19 to TRBJ1-5, with TRBD1 matching over 7 bases. Germline V gives CDR1 LNHDA, CDR2 SQIVND (reference sequence). The CDR3 is 15 residues long. The ends lost 4 bases at V and 2 bases at J; junction bases unmatched: 5.

The chain couples TRBV20-1 to TRBJ2-7, with D possibly TRBD1 on 5 matching bases. The germline V gene has CDR1 DFQATT and CDR2 SNEGSKA (reference sequence). V was shortened by 1 base and J by 2 bases, with 9 bases between the two germline ends. The CDR3 spans 13 residues. CDR3 coding DNA: TGCAGTGCTAGAGGAGACAGTGCCTACGAGCAGTACTTC. This translates into CSARGDSAYEQYF.

The chain carries TRBV7-2 and TRBJ2-7, with a tentative D call TRBD2 (5 bases). Germline V gene lookup returns CDR1 SGHTA and CDR2 FQGNSA. V lost 5 bases, J lost 5 bases, and 16 bases lay in between. CDR3 size: 14 residues. CDR3 nucleotide sequence: TGTGCCAGCAGCCCGGGATATGGTCAGGACGAGCAGTACTTC. Translating it yields CASSPGYGQDEQYF.

This clonotype has only a few counts. This sequence joins TRBV6-5 and TRBJ1-1; no clear D. The CDR3 sequence is 14 residues long. CDR1 MNHEY and CDR2 SVGAGI come from the germline V gene. With 2 bases removed from V and 3 bases from J, the gap between germline ends came to 10 bases. Written as DNA, the CDR3 is TGTGCCAGCAGTTACCTATCAGGAGACACTGAAGCTTTCTTT. It codes for CASSYLSGDTEAFF.

The chain links TRBV4-2 to TRBJ1-2, with TRBD1 matching 9 bases. The CDR3 sequence is 15 residues long. V lost 0 bases and J lost 6; bases outside the gene matches: 5. Germline values: CDR1 LGHNA, CDR2 YNFKEQ. CDR3 sequence reads: CASSQDGTGLDGYTF. The CDR3 bases are TGTGCCAGCAGCCAAGATGGGACAGGGTTGGATGGCTACACCTTC.

J is TRBJ2-5 and V is TRBV7-2; the match to TRBD2 covers 11 bases. V was pared by 5 bases and J by 4 bases, with 6 bases of the junction left unmatched. Germline V gene data show CDR1 as SGHTA and CDR2 as FQGNSA. This CDR3 spans 15 amino acids. This CDR3 reads CASSIRLAGTETQYF. Here the CDR3 DNA reads TGTGCCAGCAGCATCAGACTAGCGGGAACAGAGACCCAGTACTTC.

A few counts support this clonotype. The chain uses TRBV7-2 and TRBJ2-1; D not certain. Germline CDR1 is SGHTA and CDR2 is FQGNSA. V was pared by 6 bases and J by 4 bases, with 16 bases between. This CDR3 has 15 amino acids. CDR3 in amino acids: CASRSTGPQYNEQFF. DNA of the CDR3: TGTGCCAGCAGGTCGACCGGGCCCCAATACAATGAGCAGTTCTTC.